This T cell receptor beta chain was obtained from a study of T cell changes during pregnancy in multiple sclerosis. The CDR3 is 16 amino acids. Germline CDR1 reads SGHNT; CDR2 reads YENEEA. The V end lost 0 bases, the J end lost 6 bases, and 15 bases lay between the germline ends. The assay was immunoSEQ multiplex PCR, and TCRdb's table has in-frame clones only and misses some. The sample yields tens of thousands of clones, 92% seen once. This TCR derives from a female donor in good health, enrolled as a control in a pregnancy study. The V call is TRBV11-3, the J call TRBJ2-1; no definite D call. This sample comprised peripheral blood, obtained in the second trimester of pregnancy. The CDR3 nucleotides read TGTGCCAGCAGCTTAGAGGCAGGCCTTCCTCGCAATGAGCAGTTCTTC. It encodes CASSLEAGLPRNEQFF.